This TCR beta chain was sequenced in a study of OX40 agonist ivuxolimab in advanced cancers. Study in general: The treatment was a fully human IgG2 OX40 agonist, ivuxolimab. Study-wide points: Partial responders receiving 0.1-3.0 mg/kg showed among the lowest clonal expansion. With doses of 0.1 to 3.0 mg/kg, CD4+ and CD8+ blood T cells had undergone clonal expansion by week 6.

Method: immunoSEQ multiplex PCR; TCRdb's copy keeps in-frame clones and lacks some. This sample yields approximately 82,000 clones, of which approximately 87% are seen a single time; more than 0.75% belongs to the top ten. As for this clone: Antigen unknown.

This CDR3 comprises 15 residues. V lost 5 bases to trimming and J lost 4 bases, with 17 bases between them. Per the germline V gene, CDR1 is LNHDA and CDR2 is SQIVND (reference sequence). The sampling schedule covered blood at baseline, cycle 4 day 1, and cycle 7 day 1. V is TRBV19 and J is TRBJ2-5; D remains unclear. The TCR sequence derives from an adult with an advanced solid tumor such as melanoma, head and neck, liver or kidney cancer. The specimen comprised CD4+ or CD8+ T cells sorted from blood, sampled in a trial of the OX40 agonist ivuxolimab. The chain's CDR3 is CASSFAAGIVETQYF. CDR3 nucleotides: TGTGCCAGTAGTTTCGCTGCAGGAATTGTAGAGACCCAGTACTTC.